This is a list of T cell receptor beta chains from one sample in a study of T cells in Graves' hyperthyroidism and ophthalmopathy. MiXCR was run by TCRdb on the multiplex PCR reads, yielding one entry per CDR3 protein. The sample contains hundreds of thousands of distinct CDR3 sequences, 14% of which appear only once. What was sequenced was blood. Receptors were obtained from a woman aged 18-30 years with Graves' hyperthyroidism. The CDR3 runs from the conserved cysteine through the conserved F or W. Fields, in order: V gene, clone size, D gene, J gene, CDR3 DNA, CDR3 protein. The D gene is left open where the match is weak. Not all rows give a size; the values are once, few, many and, for expanded clones, a class.

TRBV6-2/TRBV6-3	-	-	TRBJ2-2	TGTGCCAGCAGTTACGAGTATTCGAACACCGGGGAGCTGTTTTTT	CASSYEYSNTGELFF
TRBV18	many	TRBD2	TRBJ2-3	TGTGCCAGCTCACGAGAGGGACTAGCGGGAGGAGTTGATACGCAGTATTTT	CASSREGLAGGVDTQYF
TRBV11-1	many	-	TRBJ2-7	TGTGCCAGCAGCTTATGGGGACGCTACGAGCAGTACTTC	CASSLWGRYEQYF
TRBV19	-	-	TRBJ2-1	TGTGCCAGTAGTATACGGGCCAGGGACGATGAGCAGTTCTTC	CASSIRARDDEQFF
TRBV6-2/TRBV6-3	many	-	TRBJ2-3	TGTGCCAGCACCGGGAAGGCAGATACGCAGTATTTT	CASTGKADTQYF
TRBV18	many	-	TRBJ2-1	TGTGCCAGCTCACTGTCCGGGACAGAGCAGTTCTTC	CASSLSGTEQFF
TRBV5-5	-	-	TRBJ1-4	TGTGCCAGCAGCTTGGACGGGAATAATGAAAAACTGTTTTTT	CASSLDGNNEKLFF
TRBV12-3/TRBV12-4	many	-	TRBJ2-2	TGTGCCAGCAGTTTAGGAGGTCAGGGCTACGGGGAGCTGTTTTTT	CASSLGGQGYGELFF
TRBV20-1	many	-	TRBJ1-2	TGCAGTGCTATCCGGGACGGAGCTAACTATGGCTACACCTTC	CSAIRDGANYGYTF
TRBV13	many	TRBD1	TRBJ2-5	TGTGCCAGCAGCTGGGGACAGCAACAAGAGACCCAGTACTTC	CASSWGQQQETQYF
TRBV18	many	-	TRBJ2-7	TGTGCCAGCTCACCATCGGGGTTAACGGGCGAGCAGTACTTC	CASSPSGLTGEQYF
TRBV6-1	-	TRBD1	TRBJ2-7	TGTGCCAGCAGTCCGAGGACAGGGGGCTTCTCCTACGAGCAGTACTTC	CASSPRTGGFSYEQYF
TRBV28	many	-	TRBJ1-4	TGTGCCAGCAGTTTACGCGGGATTGATGAAAAACTGTTTTTT	CASSLRGIDEKLFF
TRBV20-1	many	-	TRBJ2-7	TGCAGTGCTAGCCCCTTGTGGGAGCAGGAGTCCTATGACGAGCAGTACTTC	CSASPLWEQESYDEQYF
TRBV7-3	few	-	TRBJ1-2	TGTGCCAGCAGCTTGACCCCTACCACGGATGGCTACACCTTC	CASSLTPTTDGYTF
TRBV24-1	many	TRBD1	TRBJ2-3	TGTGCCACCAGTGATCCCCGGGACAGCCCTAGCACAGATACGCAGTATTTT	CATSDPRDSPSTDTQYF
TRBV11-3	-	-	TRBJ1-3	TGTGCCAGCAGCTTAATGGGCGGAAACACCATATATTTT	CASSLMGGNTIYF
TRBV24-1	few	-	TRBJ2-3	TGTGCCACCAGTGATTTCCCAGGGCGGGACACAGCAGATACGCAGTATTTT	CATSDFPGRDTADTQYF
TRBV12-3/TRBV12-4	many	TRBD1	TRBJ2-1	TGTGCCAGCAGTTTAACGGACAGGGGGCCTGGTGAGCAGTTCTTC	CASSLTDRGPGEQFF
TRBV5-8	many	-	TRBJ1-5	TGTGCCAGCAGCTCGGGGGGTATGGCGGAACAGCCCCAGCATTTT	CASSSGGMAEQPQHF
TRBV28	few	-	TRBJ2-3	TGTGCCTCCAGAATGTGGGATACGCAGTATTTT	CASRMWDTQYF
TRBV24-1	few	TRBD1	TRBJ1-5	TGTGCCACCAGTGATGCCGGGACAGGGGGCCAGCCCCAGCATTTT	CATSDAGTGGQPQHF
TRBV12-3/TRBV12-4	many	TRBD1	TRBJ2-1	TGTGCCAGCAGTAAACAGGGGGCGTACAATGAGCAGTTCTTC	CASSKQGAYNEQFF
TRBV28	few	-	TRBJ2-3	TGTGCCAGCAGTTTGAACCCGACGAGGTCAGATACGCAGTATTTT	CASSLNPTRSDTQYF
TRBV18	many	-	TRBJ2-5	TGTGCCAGCTCACCACGCGGAGGAACGGGGTACCAAGAGACCCAGTACTTC	CASSPRGGTGYQETQYF
TRBV7-9	many	-	TRBJ2-5	TGTGCCAGCAGCTTAGGTTCTTCAGAGACCCAGTACTTC	CASSLGSSETQYF
TRBV4-3	-	TRBD1	TRBJ1-2	TGCGCCAGCAGCCAAGATAACAGGGGGCGTAATGGCTACACCTTC	CASSQDNRGRNGYTF
TRBV6-1	-	TRBD1	TRBJ2-2	TGTGCCAGCAGTCCGGGACAGCCGAACACCGGGGAGCTGTTTTTT	CASSPGQPNTGELFF
TRBV5-6	-	TRBD2	TRBJ2-7	TGTGCCAGCAGCTTCCTAGCGGGAGGGCTCGGTGAGCAGTACTTC	CASSFLAGGLGEQYF
TRBV6-1	many	-	TRBJ1-1	TGTGCCAGCAGTCCTCAGCTTGGGAACACTGAAGCTTTCTTT	CASSPQLGNTEAFF
TRBV12-3/TRBV12-4	many	-	TRBJ2-7	TGTGCCAGCAGAGGAATTGGATCCTACGAGCAGTACTTC	CASRGIGSYEQYF
TRBV7-3	many	-	TRBJ2-6	TGTGCCAGCAGCTTGGCCGGGGGCTCAGCTGGGGCCAACGTCCTGACTTTC	CASSLAGGSAGANVLTF
TRBV20-1	many	-	TRBJ1-5	TGCAGTGCTAGCCCCGATAGGTACCATAGCAATCAGCCCCAGCATTTT	CSASPDRYHSNQPQHF
TRBV3-1	many	-	TRBJ2-5	TGTGCCAGCAGCCAAGACTTCTACCAAGAGACCCAGTACTTC	CASSQDFYQETQYF
TRBV5-8	many	TRBD1	TRBJ2-7	TGTGCCAGCAGCATGACAGGGAGCAACGAGCAGTACTTC	CASSMTGSNEQYF
TRBV10-3	-	-	TRBJ2-5	TGTGCCATCAAGAGGGTTACTGAGGAGACCCAGTACTTC	CAIKRVTEETQYF
TRBV11-1	many	-	TRBJ1-4	TGTGCCAGCAGCCAATCCAGGGGAGATAATGAAAAACTGTTTTTT	CASSQSRGDNEKLFF
TRBV6-1	few	-	TRBJ1-2	TGTGCCAGCAGGGAACAACCAGACATCTCCTATGGCTACACCTTC	CASREQPDISYGYTF
TRBV7-9	-	TRBD1	TRBJ2-5	TGTGCCAGCAGCTTTGGGACAGGGCTAAAAGAGACCCAGTACTTC	CASSFGTGLKETQYF
TRBV2	many	TRBD1	TRBJ2-1	TGTGCCAGCAGTCCGAGACAGGGGGCGTCCTACAATGAGCAGTTCTTC	CASSPRQGASYNEQFF
TRBV19	few	TRBD1	TRBJ1-1	TGTGCCAGTAGTCCCCGGGACAGGGTTCTGAACACTGAAGCTTTCTTT	CASSPRDRVLNTEAFF
TRBV24-1	-	-	TRBJ1-1	TGTGCCACCAGGGCAGGGTTGTACACTGAAGCTTTCTTT	CATRAGLYTEAFF
TRBV27	-	-	TRBJ1-5	TGTGCCAGCAGATTAACAACCTCGGGAGGCAATCAGCCCCAGCATTTT	CASRLTTSGGNQPQHF
TRBV30	many	-	TRBJ1-5	TGTGCCTGGAGCGCACTTGGGTTTGGTCAGCCCCAGCATTTT	CAWSALGFGQPQHF
TRBV7-2	-	-	TRBJ2-4	TGTGCCAGCAGCACCGGACAGTTGAACATTCAGTACTTC	CASSTGQLNIQYF
TRBV3-1	few	-	TRBJ2-2	TGTGCCAGCAGCCCCCTTTGGGGAAACACCGGGGAGCTGTTTTTT	CASSPLWGNTGELFF
TRBV6-1	many	-	TRBJ2-1	TGTGCCAGCAGTGATAGCGGTGGGGCCTACAATGAGCAGTTCTTC	CASSDSGGAYNEQFF
TRBV20-1	few	-	TRBJ1-6	TGCAGTGCTCGAGGGAGCTCCTATAATTCACCCCTCCACTTT	CSARGSSYNSPLHF
TRBV6-2/TRBV6-3	many	-	TRBJ2-1	TGTGCCAGCTCTCTGCAAGGACTCGCCAAGAATGAGCAGTTCTTC	CASSLQGLAKNEQFF
TRBV10-3	-	TRBD1	TRBJ2-3	TGTGCCATCAGTCAGCTCGGGACAGGGTCCGCAGATACGCAGTATTTT	CAISQLGTGSADTQYF
TRBV4-1	-	TRBD2	TRBJ2-1	TGCGCCAGCAGCCAAGACCCCCAGGGGCTAGCGGGAGTCAATGAGCAGTTCTTC	CASSQDPQGLAGVNEQFF
TRBV29-1	many	-	TRBJ1-1	TGCAGCGTTGGCGGCAGGATGGGGACTGAAGCTTTCTTT	CSVGGRMGTEAFF
TRBV27	many	TRBD2	TRBJ2-1	TGTGCCAGCAGTTCAGGACTAGCGGGACGGGAGCAGTTCTTC	CASSSGLAGREQFF
TRBV24-1	-	-	TRBJ1-1	TGTGCCACCCGGGGCCGGGAGAACACTGAAGCTTTCTTT	CATRGRENTEAFF
TRBV4-3	-	-	TRBJ1-5	TGCGCCAGCAGCCAAGAGGAGGGGTATCAGCCCCAGCATTTT	CASSQEEGYQPQHF
TRBV13	-	-	TRBJ2-1	TGTGCCAGCGGTCTAATAGTAGGTGGTGAGCAGTTCTTC	CASGLIVGGEQFF
TRBV28	many	TRBD2	TRBJ2-3	TGTGCCAGCAGTTCTTCTAGCGGGAGCACAGATACGCAGTATTTT	CASSSSSGSTDTQYF
TRBV7-9	few	-	TRBJ2-1	TGTGCCAGCAGCTTAGGTCTTCTAGTATCGAATGAGCAGTTCTTC	CASSLGLLVSNEQFF
TRBV2	-	-	TRBJ2-1	TGTGCCAGCCCAACCTTTGCAAATGAGCAGTTCTTC	CASPTFANEQFF